These 26 T cell receptor beta chains were all obtained from the same sample, sequenced in a study of blood T cells in healthy people across ages. The authors ran a second PCR of about 6 to 11 cycles using a sample-barcoded 5' primer and a J-beta primer mix. TCRdb recomputed calls from the 5' RACE reads with MiXCR, one row per CDR3 protein. The table has 920,000 or so distinct CDR3 sequences, roughly 45% seen once. Sequencing was performed on blood. The receptors originated from a woman in her sixties in good health.

The table lists this clonotype with a few counts. V usage is TRBV27 and J usage is TRBJ2-5, with 9 bases fitting TRBD1. The CDR3 runs 16 residues. Germline CDR1 and CDR2: MNHEY and SMNVEV (reference sequence). The trim removed 5 bases at V and 11 bases at J, leaving 18 bases unmatched. The DNA for the CDR3 is TGTGCCAGCAGTCACAGACCGGGACAGGGTATCAATGAGCAGTACTTC. It codes for CASSHRPGQGINEQYF.

The CDR3 loop reads CASSIDTGVNSYEQYF. CDR3 in DNA: TGTGCCAGCAGCATCGATACAGGGGTGAACTCCTACGAGCAGTACTTC. This chain uses TRBV7-9 with TRBJ2-7, with TRBD1 matching over 7 bases. The V and J ends lost 5 bases and 0 bases, in that order; junction bases with no gene match: 10. This CDR3 has 16 amino acids. CDR1 is SEHNR and CDR2 is FQNEAQ in the germline V gene (reference sequence).

In this sample, this clonotype turned up a few times. J is TRBJ2-3 and V is TRBV6-5, with 11 nucleotides matching TRBD2. Trimming at V came to 6 bases and at J to 6 bases, leaving 8 bases not matched to a gene. Germline CDR1 and CDR2: MNHEY and SVGAGI. The CDR3 extends over 15 amino acids. CDR3 residues: CASSILAGALDTQYF. The CDR3 nucleotides are TGTGCCAGCAGCATACTAGCGGGAGCTCTGGATACGCAGTATTTT.

V gene TRBV3-1 combines with J gene TRBJ2-1; D perhaps matches TRBD2 (5 bases). CDR1 and CDR2 (germline): LGHDT, YNNKEL (reference sequence). The CDR3 contains 16 residues. Between the trimmed V and J ends, which lost 2 bases and 4 bases, there was a span of 15 bases. As DNA, the CDR3 is TGTGCCAGCAGCCAAACGGGGTCCTCAACGTACAATGAGCAGTTCTTC. Its translation: CASSQTGSSTYNEQFF.

The chain combines TRBV15 with TRBJ2-3, with TRBD2 identical over 8 bases. The CDR3 covers 15 residues. V shed 3 bases and J 4 bases; nucleotides not matched to a gene: 6. Germline CDR1 LNHNV, CDR2 YYDKDF (reference sequence). The CDR3 bases are TGTGCCACCAGCAGCGGGAGGGCCGGCCCAGATACGCAGTATTTT. Protein: CATSSGRAGPDTQYF.

This clonotype was picked up a small number of times. The chain joins TRBV5-1 to TRBJ2-3; 7 bases match TRBD1. The V gene's germline CDR1 is SGHRS and CDR2 YFSETQ. The CDR3 runs 15 residues. The V and J ends lost 0 bases and 4 bases, in that order; junction bases with no gene match: 5. Here the CDR3 reads CASSLVQGRADTQYF. Here the CDR3 DNA reads TGCGCCAGCAGCTTGGTACAGGGGAGAGCAGATACGCAGTATTTT.

DNA for the CDR3: TGTGCCAGCAGCCCGGATAGGGCAGGCCCCATCAACTGCAATGAGCAGTTCTTC. Translating it yields CASSPDRAGPINCNEQFF. This rearrangement joins TRBV21-1 to TRBJ2-1; no check of the table's D call, TRBD2, against the DNA was made. TRBV21-1 is marked as a pseudogene. This CDR3 spans 18 amino acids.

This clonotype was found a few times. The V gene is TRBV9, the J gene TRBJ2-7; perhaps TRBD2 as D (5 bases). Looked up from germline, CDR1 is SGDLS and CDR2 is YYNGEE. The CDR3 runs 12 residues. Trimming removed 3 bases from V and 6 bases from J, with 10 bases in between. The CDR3 loop reads CASSANAGEQYF. DNA for the CDR3: TGTGCCAGCAGCGCCAACGCGGGCGAGCAGTACTTC. Using reference TRBV9 and TRBJ2-7 for the parts outside the CDR3, the full variable domain is DSGVTQTPKHLITATGQRVTLRCSPRSGDLSVYWYQQSLDQGLQFLIQYYNGEERAKGNILERFSAQQFPDLHSELNLSSLELGDSALYFCASSANAGEQYFGPGTRLTVT.

The V gene is TRBV7-2, the J gene TRBJ2-7; D call uncertain. Deletions cut 2 bases from V and 5 bases from J, with 10 bases between. This CDR3 is built from 13 residues. Germline V gene data show CDR1 as SGHTA and CDR2 as FQGNSA. The CDR3 bases are TGTGCCAGCAGCTTAATCGGTTGGGACGAGCAGTACTTC. Translated, it gives CASSLIGWDEQYF.

V and J are TRBV28 and TRBJ2-7, with TRBD2 matching 15 bases. V shed 6 bases, J shed 7 bases, and the junction held 16 bases outside the gene matches. This CDR3 contains 18 residues. The germline gives CDR1 MDHEN, CDR2 SYDVKM. In nucleotides, the CDR3 is TGTGCCAGCAGCCTAGAGTCGTGGACTAGCGGGAGGGCAGGAGAGCAGTACTTC. It codes for CASSLESWTSGRAGEQYF.

This clonotype has just a few counts. The chain links TRBV27 to TRBJ2-7; tentatively, D is TRBD1 or TRBD2 (5 bases each). The V gene's germline CDR1 is MNHEY and CDR2 SMNVEV (reference sequence). The CDR3 loop spans 16 amino acids. V gave up 5 bases and J gave up 2 bases, with 19 bases separating them. The CDR3 DNA sequence: TGTGCCAGCAGTCCGGGGACGACCGGTGGACCCTACGAGCAGTACTTC. This codes for CASSPGTTGGPYEQYF.

The chain carries TRBV7-3 and TRBJ2-2, with D hard to call. V was clipped by 5 bases and J by 5 bases, with 12 bases between them. The CDR3 extends over 14 amino acids. Germline V lookup: CDR1 SGHTA, CDR2 FQGTGA. The CDR3 sequence is CASSQTKGTGELFF. CDR3 DNA: TGTGCCAGCAGCCAAACAAAGGGTACCGGGGAGCTGTTTTTT.

The V call is TRBV7-2, the J call TRBJ1-4, with TRBD1 matching 12 bases. This CDR3 comprises 18 residues. Trimming took 1 base from V and 11 from J; bases not matched to a gene: 14. Germline V gene sequence: CDR1 SGHTA, CDR2 FQGNSA. As DNA, the CDR3 is TGTGCCAGCAGCTTAGGGTGGGGACAGGGGGCCCAAGGGCCTAAACTGTTTTTT. This encodes CASSLGWGQGAQGPKLFF.

This clonotype was observed many times. V gene TRBV29-1 combines with J gene TRBJ2-7; unclear D gene. The CDR3 has 12 residues. V dropped 5 bases and J dropped 2 bases, with 10 bases sitting between them. CDR1 and CDR2 (germline): SQVTM, ANQGSEA. DNA for the CDR3: TGCAGCGTTCTGGACGGTACCTACGAGCAGTACTTC. Protein product: CSVLDGTYEQYF.

This clonotype was observed once. The V gene is TRBV20-1, the J gene TRBJ1-5; D is undetermined. Deletions cut 3 bases from V and 2 bases from J, with 11 bases between. The CDR3 has 14 residues. Germline loops: CDR1 DFQATT, CDR2 SNEGSKA (reference sequence). This chain's CDR3 is CSARSQSGNQPQHF. Here the CDR3 DNA reads TGCAGTGCTAGGTCTCAGTCGGGCAATCAGCCCCAGCATTTT.

This clonotype occurred a few times. J is TRBJ2-7 and V is TRBV12-3 or TRBV12-4; 14 bases are shared with TRBD2. The CDR3 length is 17 residues. V lost 2 bases, J lost 3 bases, and 6 bases stayed unmatched. This chain's CDR3 is CASSLPPGTSGSYEQYF. The DNA for the CDR3 is TGTGCCAGCAGTTTACCTCCCGGGACTAGCGGGAGCTACGAGCAGTACTTC.

This clonotype was seen more than once but under ten times. The rearrangement joins TRBV12-3 or TRBV12-4 to TRBJ1-2, with D perhaps matching TRBD1 (5 bases). There are 17 residues in the CDR3. Trimming left V 10 bases short and J 1 base short, with 25 bases between. CDR3 bases: TGTGCCATCCACAAGCAGTTTACGGGGCGTGATAACTATGGCTACACCTTC. The encoded protein is CAIHKQFTGRDNYGYTF.

V gene TRBV5-5 combines with J gene TRBJ2-2, with a weak D call TRBD1 (6 bases). The CDR3 loop spans 16 amino acids. Trimming removed 0 bases from V and 0 bases from J, with 9 bases in between. The V gene's germline CDR1 is SGHKS and CDR2 YYEKEE (reference sequence). The DNA for the CDR3 is TGTGCCAGCAGCTTGGAAGGGGACACGAACACCGGGGAGCTGTTTTTT. Translated: CASSLEGDTNTGELFF. Using reference TRBV5-5 and TRBJ2-2 for the parts outside the CDR3, the full variable domain is DAGVTQSPTHLIKTRGQQVTLRCSPISGHKSVSWYQQVLGQGPQFIFQYYEKEERGRGNFPDRFSARQFPNYSSELNVNALLLGDSALYLCASSLEGDTNTGELFFGEGSRLTVL.

The V and J genes are TRBV20-1 and TRBJ2-7; 8 nucleotides match TRBD1. The trim removed 3 bases at V and 4 bases at J, leaving 5 bases unmatched. The germline gives CDR1 DFQATT, CDR2 SNEGSKA (reference sequence). CDR3 length: 13 residues. CDR3 DNA sequence: TGCAGTGCTAGGAGGGACAGGTTTTACGAGCAGTACTTC. This gives the protein CSARRDRFYEQYF.

In its sample, this clonotype was seen once. This rearrangement joins TRBV27 to TRBJ2-7; no definite D call. With 5 bases removed from V and 2 bases from J, the gap between germline ends came to 10 bases. There are 13 residues in the CDR3. Germline CDR1 MNHEY, CDR2 SMNVEV (reference sequence). The CDR3 region has the DNA TGTGCCAGCAGTAGTAATGGCCCCTACGAGCAGTACTTC. It codes for CASSSNGPYEQYF.

The chain couples TRBV12-3 or TRBV12-4 to TRBJ2-3; D may be TRBD1 (5 bases). This CDR3 is built from 15 residues. Trimming removed 3 bases at V and 0 bases at J, with 10 bases between. CDR3: CASSLPGFSTDTQYF. DNA for the CDR3: TGTGCCAGCAGTTTGCCAGGGTTTAGCACAGATACGCAGTATTTT.

CDR3 in DNA: TGTGCCAGCAGCCAAGATCGGAGGGATGAGCAGTTCTTC. Translation gives CASSQDRRDEQFF. V usage is TRBV3-1 and J usage is TRBJ2-1; TRBD2 might be the D (6 bases). Germline-derived CDR1 and CDR2 are LGHDT and YNNKEL (reference sequence). V gave up 0 bases and J gave up 8 bases, with 8 bases separating them. The CDR3 length is 13 residues.

The chain couples TRBV3-1 to TRBJ2-4, with TRBD2 matching over 7 bases. Germline lookup yields CDR1 LGHDT and CDR2 YNNKEL (reference sequence). Trimming cost V 0 bases and J 8 bases; bases outside gene matches: 16. The CDR3 is made up of 18 amino acids. The CDR3 is CASSQEAAGVATKDIQYF. The CDR3 DNA reads TGTGCCAGCAGCCAAGAGGCGGCGGGGGTCGCAACAAAGGACATTCAGTACTTC.

This chain joins TRBV7-9 and TRBJ2-1; 9 bases match TRBD2. V lost 3 bases to trimming and J lost 9 bases; unmatched junction nucleotides: 12. CDR3 length: 16 amino acids. CDR1 SEHNR and CDR2 FQNEAQ come from the germline V gene (reference sequence). This CDR3 reads CASSFNPSGMVGEQFF. CDR3 coding DNA: TGTGCCAGCAGCTTTAATCCTAGCGGGATGGTAGGTGAGCAGTTCTTC.

V is TRBV9 and J is TRBJ2-1; 9 bases agree with TRBD2. Germline CDR1 and CDR2: SGDLS and YYNGEE. The CDR3 contains 16 residues. V shed 4 bases, J shed 3 bases, and the junction held 8 bases outside the gene matches. CDR3 sequence reads: CASSPRAGGLYNEQFF. For the CDR3, the DNA is TGTGCCAGCAGCCCTAGGGCGGGAGGGCTCTACAATGAGCAGTTCTTC.

CDR3 bases: TGCAGTGCATTAACTAGCGGGAGGCCCTACGAGCAGTACTTC. It translates to CSALTSGRPYEQYF. J is TRBJ2-7 and V is TRBV20-1; 12 bases match TRBD2. The CDR3 spans 14 residues. Per the germline V gene, CDR1 is DFQATT and CDR2 is SNEGSKA (reference sequence). Trimming cost V 6 bases and J 2 bases; bases outside gene matches: 5.